Sequencing of this T cell receptor (beta chain) was carried out in a study of blood T cells in healthy people across ages. Findings of the study overall: The percentage of naive T cells correlated strongly with TCR beta diversity.

PCR was performed a second time for about 7 to 12 cycles using a sample-barcoded 5' primer and a J-beta primer mix. MiXCR was run by TCRdb on the 5' RACE reads, yielding one entry per CDR3 protein. The sample consists of hundreds of thousands of distinct CDR3 sequences, roughly 24% of them appearing once. In regard to this clonotype: Antigen: not known.

Per germline, CDR1 MNHNS and CDR2 SASEGT. V lost 5 bases, J lost 1 base, and 17 bases lay in between. The CDR3 runs 16 residues. Aged about 6 to 95, donors were systemically healthy Caucasians from Russia. These data are also associated with another study on T cells of mothers and their children.

This sequence originates from a boy aged 5 to 17 in good health. Specimen: blood. V and J are TRBV6-1 and TRBJ1-1; D is perhaps TRBD1 (5 bases). CDR3 loop: CASSQGVVVGNTEAFF. The CDR3 nucleotides read TGTGCCAGCAGTCAAGGGGTTGTTGTGGGGAACACTGAAGCTTTCTTT.